This T cell receptor (beta chain) was captured in a study of shared clonotypes between healthy human individuals. On this clone: Its antigen is not known. This CDR3 is also generated by other DNA sequences in the sample.

Terminally differentiated effector memory CD45RA+ cells were left out of the naive CD8 fraction, which was CD45RO-negative and positively selected for CCR7. Healthy adults negative for HIV, lacking recent acute infections or vaccinations, served as donors. Trimming cost V 5 bases and J 2 bases; bases outside gene matches: 4. The CDR3 runs 15 residues. In germline, CDR1 is MNHNS, CDR2 SASEGT. An assay was performed, and its level was deep. The repertoire was sequenced with immunoSEQ multiplex PCR; TCRdb's copy has only in-frame clones and lacks some. The repertoire holds over 750,000 clones, with about 96% as singletons. Study outcomes and limitations: The study found about 5% of naive CD4 clonotypes shared across several donors.

This TCR derives from a man aged 25 to 40 in good health. Sequencing used naive CD8+ T cells sorted from blood. The chain combines TRBV6-1 with TRBJ1-5; 9 nucleotides agree with TRBD1. The CDR3 DNA follows: TGTGCCAGCAGTTCGGACAGGGGTGGCAATCAGCCCCAGCATTTT. Its protein product is CASSSDRGGNQPQHF.